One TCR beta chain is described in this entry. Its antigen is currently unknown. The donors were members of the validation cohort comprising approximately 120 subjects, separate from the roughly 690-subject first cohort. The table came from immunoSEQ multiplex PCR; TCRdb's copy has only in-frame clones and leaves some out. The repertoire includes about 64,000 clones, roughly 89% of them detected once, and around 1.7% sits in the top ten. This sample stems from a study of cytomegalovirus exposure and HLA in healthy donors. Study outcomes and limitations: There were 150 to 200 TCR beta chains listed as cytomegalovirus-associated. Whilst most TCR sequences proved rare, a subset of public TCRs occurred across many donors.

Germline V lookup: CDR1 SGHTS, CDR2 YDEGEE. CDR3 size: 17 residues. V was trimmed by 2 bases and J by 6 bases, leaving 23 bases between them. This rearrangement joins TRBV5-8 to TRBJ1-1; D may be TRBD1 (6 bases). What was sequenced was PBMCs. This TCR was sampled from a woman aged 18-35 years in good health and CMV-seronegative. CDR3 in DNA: TGTGCCAGCAGCTTTCCACAAATTTTCAGGGGTCCATCTGAAGCTTTCTTT. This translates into CASSFPQIFRGPSEAFF.